The rows below give T cell receptor beta chains drawn from one sample of a study of a mutant IDH1 vaccine in newly diagnosed glioma. The repertoire was sequenced with immunoSEQ multiplex PCR; TCRdb's copy has only in-frame clones and lacks some. The sample lists tens of thousands of clones, 83% occurring once. The input for sequencing was PBMCs, taken from a glioma patient treated with radiotherapy, temozolomide or both. These receptors were obtained from a woman in her 50s with glioma. The CDR3 runs from the conserved cysteine through the conserved F or W. Each record gives: D gene, V gene, CDR3 protein. D genes are given only for firm matches.

TRBD1	TRBV2	CASRNGQGLGETQYF
-	TRBV5-6	CASSLVDGRDHEQFF
-	TRBV27	CASSSRSYNSPLHF
-	TRBV2	CASTPGQNNQPQHF
-	TRBV5-1	CASSLTGQGRDEAFF
-	TRBV30	CAWSVSMRNTIYF
TRBD1	TRBV6-4	CASSDPRRQGKIDQPQHF
-	TRBV19	CASSQPHGYEQYF
TRBD1	TRBV28	CASRTGDRVSGYTF
TRBD1	TRBV6-5	CASTQGASTEAFF
-	TRBV6-6	CASIRAEGNYGYTF
-	TRBV6-6	CASRSTDMNTEAFF
TRBD1	TRBV6-5	CASSTGATNEKLFF
TRBD1	TRBV10-3	CAISGLGQSDYGYTF
-	TRBV29-1	CSVAGDSYEQYF
-	TRBV30	CAWSEAAGPGANVLTF
TRBD2	TRBV7-8	CASSLARWRTSGVAGELFF
TRBD1	TRBV19	CASSRDRASGYTF
TRBD1	TRBV2	CASTTGDYGYTF
-	TRBV29-1	CSVGGQNGYTF
TRBD2	TRBV5-1	CASTWGGSSYEQYF
-	TRBV2	CASSAEARLGYTF
-	TRBV7-3	CASSLTAAGDGYTF
-	TRBV7-9	CASSLGENTEAFF
-	TRBV30	CAWGSGNTIYF
TRBD1	TRBV14	CASSQLGTGVSLGYTF
-	TRBV5-1	CASRLEGRQEGAFF
TRBD1	TRBV2	CASRDNRQGARYIQYF
-	TRBV29-1	CSVTSGGLGTEAFF
-	TRBV10-3	CAISESDYTGELFF
-	TRBV6-5	CASRGSSNSPLHF
TRBD2	TRBV13	CASSSGLAGGVQGEQFF
TRBD1	TRBV5-1	CASSPDRVGYTF
TRBD1	TRBV6-1	CASSDSGGGQPQHF
-	TRBV29-1	CSLSSKDEQFF
-	TRBV19	CASRGLNTEAFF
-	TRBV10-3	CASWTVGTDTQYF
TRBD2	TRBV29-1	CSVIGTSGTYNEQFF
TRBD1	TRBV5-1	CASSFSRGETEAFF
TRBD2	TRBV29-1	CSVERLAGYEQYF
TRBD1	TRBV28	CASRINRGLGAFF
TRBD1	TRBV18	CASSRQGAGETQYF
TRBD1	TRBV2	CASSLQGRADTQYF
-	TRBV6-1	CASSETEVYGYTF
TRBD1	TRBV18	CASSPGTANQPQHF
-	TRBV5-1	CASSLALDMNTEAFF
-	TRBV5-8	CASSLQYTGELFF
-	TRBV6-5	CASSGMGRANQPQHF
TRBD1	TRBV5-8	CASSLGPGGSTEAFF
-	TRBV6-5	CASSPRSVAKNIQYF
-	TRBV5-6	CASSSGPEGYTF
-	TRBV19	CASSIDLYGGGYGYTF
-	TRBV30	CAWSVNLGYGYTF
-	TRBV2	CASRGGGRNTGELFF
-	TRBV5-1	CASSLAPRSRESYEQYF